This is a list of T cell receptor beta chains from one sample in a study of human T cells and chemical hapten exposure. TCRdb fed the RACE reads into MiXCR, producing one record per CDR3 protein. The sample yields 99,000 or so distinct CDR3 sequences, under 40% seen once. The sequenced sample was whole blood, obtained in connection with sensitization to the hapten diphenylcyclopropenone (DPC). Receptors were obtained from a man aged 35-49 years with alopecia areata. Some clones in this sample may be carry-over from other donors' samples. Both conserved end residues are part of each CDR3. Fields, in order: V gene, clone size, J gene, D gene, CDR3 DNA, CDR3 protein. The D gene is left open where the match is weak. Clone size is stated in some rows and not others, as once, few, many or a class when expanded.

>TRBV10-3|few|TRBJ2-7|-
TGTGCCATCAGTGATAGGCAGAATCACGAGCAGTACTTC
CAISDRQNHEQYF
>TRBV27|-|TRBJ2-3|TRBD2
TGTGCCAGCAAGCTGGGACTAGCAACAGATACGCAGTATTTT
CASKLGLATDTQYF
>TRBV20-1|once|TRBJ2-7|TRBD2
TGCAGTGCTAGAGATCAACTAGCGGGAGGGAGCTCCTACGAGCAGTACTTC
CSARDQLAGGSSYEQYF
>TRBV20-1|-|TRBJ2-4|-
TGCAGTGCTGGGGCAGGGCTGAGAAACATTCAGTACTTC
CSAGAGLRNIQYF
>TRBV18|few|TRBJ1-3|-
TGTGCCAGCTCACTTACCGGGACAGGAAACACCATATATTTT
CASSLTGTGNTIYF
>TRBV7-9|-|TRBJ1-1|-
TGTGCCAGCAGCCCGGGTGGAGGGACTGAAGCTTTCTTT
CASSPGGGTEAFF
>TRBV6-2/TRBV6-3|few|TRBJ1-5|TRBD1
TGTGCCAGCAGCTGGACAGGGATGACTACGCAGCCCCAGCATTTT
CASSWTGMTTQPQHF
>TRBV9|-|TRBJ1-5|TRBD1
TGTGCCAGCAGCGGAGGGACAGGGGTTGGCAATCAGCCCCAGCATTTT
CASSGGTGVGNQPQHF
>TRBV6-6|-|TRBJ2-1|-
TGTGCCAGCAACCCCGAAGGAGGAAATGAGCAGTTCTTC
CASNPEGGNEQFF
>TRBV20-1|-|TRBJ2-7|TRBD1
TGCAGTGCCCCCGGGACAGATACCTACGAGCAGTACTTC
CSAPGTDTYEQYF
>TRBV3-1|few|TRBJ2-3|-
TGTGCCAGCAGCTCGAGCCCCCCTCGCGGAGATACGCAGTATTTT
CASSSSPPRGDTQYF
>TRBV2|few|TRBJ2-5|-
TGTGCCAGCAGCGGGAGAGGGCAAGAGACCCAGTACTTC
CASSGRGQETQYF
>TRBV27|-|TRBJ1-1|-
TGTGCCAGCAGTTTAGATCAGGGGTTCACTGAAGCTTTCTTT
CASSLDQGFTEAFF
>TRBV5-1|many|TRBJ2-3|-
TGCGCCAGCAGCCCACCGGGGACAGATACGCAGTATTTT
CASSPPGTDTQYF
>TRBV6-5|-|TRBJ2-7|TRBD2
TGTGCCAGCAGTTACTCGAGACTAGCGGTCTACGAGCAGTACTTC
CASSYSRLAVYEQYF
>TRBV4-1|-|TRBJ1-5|TRBD1
TGCGCCAGCAGCCAAAAGATACAGGGGGAGAGAGGTCAGCCCCAGCATTTT
CASSQKIQGERGQPQHF
>TRBV28|few|TRBJ2-2|TRBD1
TGTGCCAGCGGCTCAACAGGGGCCCCGAACACCGGGGAGCTGTTTTTT
CASGSTGAPNTGELFF
>TRBV27|-|TRBJ1-5|-
TGTGCCAGCAGCTTAGCGGGGCTGAGTCAGCCCCAGCATTTT
CASSLAGLSQPQHF
>TRBV7-8|-|TRBJ2-1|-
TGTGCCAGCAGCGGAATCAACGTCAATGAGCAGTTCTTC
CASSGINVNEQFF
>TRBV5-1|-|TRBJ2-2|-
TGCGCCAGCAGCTTCCGGACGGGGGTCGGGACCGGGGAGCTGTTTTTT
CASSFRTGVGTGELFF
>TRBV20-1|few|TRBJ2-3|TRBD2
TGCAGTGCAGGAAGGCGGGAGGGTGTCGGGGAAGATACGCAGTATTTT
CSAGRREGVGEDTQYF
>TRBV5-1|few|TRBJ2-3|TRBD2
TGCGCCAGCAGCATTAGCGGGAGTTACACAGATACGCAGTATTTT
CASSISGSYTDTQYF
>TRBV5-1|-|TRBJ2-5|TRBD1
TGCGCCAGCAGCTTACAAGGGACAGGGTTCGATCCCACACACGAGACCCAGTACTTC
CASSLQGTGFDPTHETQYF
>TRBV11-2|-|TRBJ2-3|TRBD2
TGTGCCAGCAGTTTACACGGGACTAGCGCCACAGATACGCAGTATTTT
CASSLHGTSATDTQYF
>TRBV3-1|-|TRBJ2-3|TRBD2
TGTGCCAGCAGCCAAGATATAGCGGGAGGGACAGATACGCAGTATTTT
CASSQDIAGGTDTQYF
>TRBV6-2/TRBV6-3|-|TRBJ2-1|TRBD2
TGTGCCAGCAGTTACTTCGGACTAGCGGGCAGTAGTTTCTATGAGCAGTTCTTC
CASSYFGLAGSSFYEQFF
>TRBV5-6|-|TRBJ1-6|TRBD1
TGTGCCAGCAGCTTGCGACAGGGGATGGATAATTCACCCCTCCACTTT
CASSLRQGMDNSPLHF
>TRBV4-2|-|TRBJ2-3|TRBD2
TGTGCCAGCAGCCCCCTAGCGGGAGCAACGGATACGCAGTATTTT
CASSPLAGATDTQYF
>TRBV25-1|-|TRBJ1-1|-
TGTGCCAGCAGTGAATATAGCGGGGGGAGGACTGAAGCTTTCTTT
CASSEYSGGRTEAFF
>TRBV28|few|TRBJ2-7|TRBD2
TGTGCCAGCAGTCCCGGGCCTAGCGGGAGCTGGTCCTACGAGCAGTACTTC
CASSPGPSGSWSYEQYF
>TRBV30|few|TRBJ1-1|-
TGTGCCTGGAGGTATACATCGAACACTGAAGCTTTCTTT
CAWRYTSNTEAFF
>TRBV7-2|few|TRBJ2-7|TRBD1
TGTGCCAGCAGCTTAGACAGGGGTGCACCCTACGAGCAGTACTTC
CASSLDRGAPYEQYF
>TRBV18|-|TRBJ1-1|-
TGTGCCAGCTCACCACCGGCAGGGACCGTGAACACTGAAGCTTTCTTT
CASSPPAGTVNTEAFF
>TRBV7-2|-|TRBJ2-7|TRBD1
TGTGCCAGCAGCAGCGGACAGGGGGCTCTGGAGCAGTACTTC
CASSSGQGALEQYF
>TRBV6-5|-|TRBJ2-1|-
TGTGCCAGCAGTTACGGGGTGGGGAACAATGAGCAGTTCTTC
CASSYGVGNNEQFF
>TRBV14|few|TRBJ2-1|-
TGTGCCAGCAGCCCCAACACAGGCCGAGGTGAGCAGTTCTTC
CASSPNTGRGEQFF
>TRBV28|-|TRBJ2-7|-
TGTGCCAGCAGTTTAATCTGGAGAGAGGGCCCCTACGAGCAGTACTTC
CASSLIWREGPYEQYF
>TRBV6-2/TRBV6-3|-|TRBJ2-1|TRBD2
TGTGCCAGCAGTAACGGAGGGGCGGGGGGTGAGCAGTTCTTC
CASSNGGAGGEQFF
>TRBV9|-|TRBJ1-1|-
TGTGCCAGCAGCGTAGTGAACGATGGGGGTGAAGCTTTCTTT
CASSVVNDGGEAFF
>TRBV6-6|few|TRBJ1-3|-
TGTGCCAGAGCTCAGGGATCTGGAAACACCATATATTTT
CARAQGSGNTIYF